The 29 T cell receptor beta chains listed next were all sequenced from one sample in a study of blood T cell repertoires in COVID-19. Measured with immunoSEQ multiplex PCR; TCRdb has only the in-frame clones, and not every one. In the table there are under 300,000 clones, roughly 88% of which are singletons. Source material: peripheral blood. These receptors originate from a woman in her 30s with active or convalescent COVID-19.

The chain links TRBV3-1 (or the pseudogene TRBV3-2) to TRBJ2-5; D is possibly TRBD2 (5 bases). Per germline, CDR1 LGHDT and CDR2 YNNKEL (reference sequence). V lost 0 bases, J lost 5 bases, and 16 bases lay in between. This CDR3 region has 16 residues. The CDR3 here is CASSQERPSPRETQYF. The CDR3 DNA reads as TGTGCCAGCAGCCAAGAGAGGCCTAGCCCACGGGAGACCCAGTACTTC.

With regard to this clone: Sequence at one end of the junction differs from germline and may be a read error. The rearrangement joins TRBV3-1 (or the pseudogene TRBV3-2) to TRBJ1-1; D may be TRBD1 (6 bases). The germline V gene encodes CDR1 LGHDT and CDR2 YNNKEL (reference sequence). The CDR3 loop spans 13 amino acids. Here the CDR3 DNA reads TGTGCCAGCAGTCAAGGCAGGACCAGGGGAGCTTTCTTT. It is translated as CASSQGRTRGAFF.

For this clone: Other DNA sequences in the sample encode the same CDR3. The rearrangement links TRBV5-6 to TRBJ2-2; TRBD1 agrees at 9 bases. This CDR3 has 16 residues. V shed 2 bases, J shed 1 base, and the junction held 3 bases outside the gene matches. Germline V gives CDR1 SGHDT, CDR2 YYEEEE. The CDR3 spells CASSLSDRGNTGELFF. The CDR3 DNA reads TGTGCCAGCAGCTTATCGGACAGGGGGAACACCGGGGAGCTGTTTTTT. Looking up the rest from reference TRBV5-6 and TRBJ2-2 gives the full variable domain: DAGVTQSPTHLIKTRGQQVTLRCSPKSGHDTVSWYQQALGQGPQFIFQYYEEEERQRGNFPDRFSGHQFPNYSSELNVNALLLGDSALYLCASSLSDRGNTGELFFGEGSRLTVL.

This chain joins TRBV5-1 and TRBJ2-3; TRBD2 is a possible D gene (7 bases). This CDR3 comprises 15 residues. V shed 4 bases and J shed 5 bases, with 17 bases lying between them. The germline V gene encodes CDR1 SGHRS and CDR2 YFSETQ. The CDR3 sequence is CASSPGRGALDTQYF. The CDR3 region has the DNA TGCGCCAGCAGCCCTGGTCGGGGGGCCTTAGATACGCAGTATTTT. Full variable domain (outside the CDR3, taken from reference TRBV5-1 and TRBJ2-3): KAGVTQTPRYLIKTRGQQVTLSCSPISGHRSVSWYQQTPGQGLQFLFEYFSETQRNKGNFPGRFSGRQFSNSRSEMNVSTLELGDSALYLCASSPGRGALDTQYFGPGTRLTVL.

The chain links TRBV10-1 to TRBJ2-3; D ambiguous. This CDR3 has 12 amino acids. The V gene lost 1 base and the J gene lost 5 bases, with 4 bases spanning the gap. Germline V gene lookup returns CDR1 WNHNN and CDR2 SYGVQD (reference sequence). CDR3: CASSEFLDTQYF. Here the CDR3 DNA reads TGCGCCAGCAGTGAGTTTCTAGATACGCAGTATTTT.

V usage is TRBV10-3 and J usage is TRBJ2-1; 8 nucleotides agree with TRBD1. Germline CDR1 and CDR2: ENHRY and SYGVKD. This CDR3 contains 15 residues. The CDR3 DNA is TGTGCAATAAGCGAACCAGGACAGGGATATAGTGAGCAGTTCTTC. This codes for CAISEPGQGYSEQFF.

The chain joins TRBV15 to TRBJ2-6; D possibly corresponds to TRBD2 (5 bases). The V end was cut by 8 bases, the J end by 1 base, with 9 bases between. CDR1 is LNHNV and CDR2 is YYDKDF in the germline V gene (reference sequence). The CDR3 runs to 14 residues. CDR3 sequence: CATFRGSGANVLTF. The CDR3 nucleotides are TGTGCCACCTTTCGGGGATCTGGGGCCAACGTCCTGACTTTC. Based on the CDR3 plus reference TRBV15 and TRBJ2-6, the full variable domain is DAMVIQNPRYQVTQFGKPVTLSCSQTLNHNVMYWYQQKSSQAPKLLFHYYDKDFNNEADTPDNFQSRRPNTSFCFLDIRSPGLGDTAMYLCATFRGSGANVLTFGAGSRLTVL.

This clone has a single count. The V and J genes are TRBV7-9 and TRBJ1-3; D is ambiguous. There are 14 residues in the CDR3. The germline gives CDR1 SEHNR, CDR2 FQNEAQ (reference sequence). Trimming removed 3 bases at V and 0 bases at J, with 6 bases between. CDR3 sequence (DNA): TGTGCCAGCAGCTTCGAGGGCTCTGGAAACACCATATATTTT. It yields the protein CASSFEGSGNTIYF.

J is TRBJ2-3 and V is TRBV7-2, with TRBD2 as a possible D gene (5 bases). CDR3 length equals 17 residues. CDR1 and CDR2 (germline): SGHTA, FQGNSA. V lost 2 bases to trimming and J lost 0 bases, with 15 bases between them. The chain's CDR3 is CASSLKRAAASTDTQYF. The CDR3 DNA follows: TGTGCCAGCAGCTTAAAGAGGGCTGCCGCTAGCACAGATACGCAGTATTTT.

V and J are TRBV23-1 and TRBJ2-1; the match to TRBD1 covers 7 bases. TRBV23-1 counts as an open reading frame of uncertain function. The CDR3 sequence is 18 residues long. The V gene end was trimmed by 3 bases and the J gene end by 0 bases; junction bases not matched to a gene: 11. As DNA, the CDR3 is TGCGCCAGCAGTCACTCGCCCCTTCACAGGGGCTCCTACAATGAGCAGTTCTTC. Its protein product is CASSHSPLHRGSYNEQFF.

J is TRBJ1-2 and V is TRBV11-2; tentatively, D is TRBD1 (5 bases). This CDR3 spans 14 amino acids. Germline V lookup: CDR1 SGHAT, CDR2 FQNNGV. V lost 1 base, J lost 5 bases, and 11 bases lay in between. The CDR3 sequence: CASSLASGGYGYTF. The CDR3 nucleotides are TGTGCCAGCAGCTTAGCGAGCGGGGGATATGGCTACACCTTC.

The V call is TRBV7-9, the J call TRBJ1-1; 8 nucleotides align to TRBD1. After removal of 5 bases from V and 7 bases from J, the junction contained 15 bases not matched to a gene. The germline V gene has CDR1 SEHNR and CDR2 FQNEAQ (reference sequence). This CDR3 has 16 residues. CDR3 amino acids: CASSHRSGQGKNEAFF. The CDR3 DNA reads TGTGCCAGCAGCCACAGAAGCGGACAGGGCAAAAATGAAGCTTTCTTT.

The chain links TRBV5-1 to TRBJ1-2; 9 bases align to TRBD1. V dropped 5 bases and J dropped 4; count of bases not matched to a gene: 9. The CDR3 contains 15 residues. Per the germline V gene, CDR1 is SGHRS and CDR2 is YFSETQ. The CDR3 loop reads CASRATQGAFYGYTF. The CDR3 DNA sequence: TGCGCCAGCAGGGCTACACAGGGGGCTTTCTATGGCTACACCTTC.

The chain employs TRBV7-8 and TRBJ2-2; the match to TRBD2 covers 10 bases. The junction had 9 bases not matched to a gene; V was cut back by 7 bases and J by 7 bases. The CDR3 runs to 15 residues. From germline, CDR1 is SGHVS and CDR2 FQNEAQ. CDR3 in amino acids: CASTSLAGAHGELFF. CDR3 DNA: TGTGCCAGCACCTCCCTAGCGGGGGCCCACGGGGAGCTGTTTTTT.

The J gene is TRBJ1-2, the V gene TRBV24-1; D unresolved. There are 13 residues in the CDR3. Deletions cut 1 base from V and 8 bases from J, with 10 bases between. Germline V CDR1 and CDR2: KGHDR, SFDVKD. This CDR3 reads CATSDFSTEGYTF. The CDR3 DNA reads TGTGCCACCAGTGATTTCTCCACAGAGGGCTACACCTTC.

The chain is built from TRBV20-1 and TRBJ1-2; 8 nucleotides agree with TRBD1. The CDR3 has 11 residues. The V gene's germline CDR1 is DFQATT and CDR2 SNEGSKA (reference sequence). V lost 6 bases and J lost 8; bases outside the gene matches: 5. CDR3 nucleotide sequence: TGCAGTGCGCGGACAGGGCTAGGCTACACCTTC. This gives the protein CSARTGLGYTF.

J is TRBJ2-2 and V is TRBV29-1; 8 bases fit TRBD2. In germline, CDR1 is SQVTM, CDR2 ANQGSEA. The CDR3 runs 16 residues. V lost 2 bases to trimming and J lost 2 bases; unmatched junction nucleotides: 7. CDR3 sequence reads: CSVEKGRGANTGELFF. CDR3 sequence (DNA): TGCAGCGTTGAAAAAGGGCGGGGGGCAAACACCGGGGAGCTGTTTTTT.

This rearrangement joins TRBV20-1 to TRBJ1-5, with D unresolved. CDR3 size: 13 residues. CDR1 is DFQATT and CDR2 is SNEGSKA in the germline V gene (reference sequence). The germline V and J ends were trimmed by 5 bases and 3 bases, with 11 bases remaining between them. DNA of the CDR3: TGCAGTGCTGGTGGGCAGTCCAATCAGCCCCAGCATTTT. This sequence encodes CSAGGQSNQPQHF.

The gene calls are TRBV15 and TRBJ2-3; weak D call: TRBD1 (5 bases). The CDR3 is made up of 16 amino acids. The V end lost 0 bases, the J end lost 4 bases, and 14 bases lay between the germline ends. CDR1 is LNHNV, CDR2 YYDKDF, per germline (reference sequence). CDR3 nucleotides: TGTGCCACCAGCAGAGATGATAGGGGCCCTTCAGATACGCAGTATTTT. This gives the protein CATSRDDRGPSDTQYF. Complete variable domain (other parts from reference TRBV15 and TRBJ2-3): DAMVIQNPRYQVTQFGKPVTLSCSQTLNHNVMYWYQQKSSQAPKLLFHYYDKDFNNEADTPDNFQSRRPNTSFCFLDIRSPGLGDTAMYLCATSRDDRGPSDTQYFGPGTRLTVL.

The V call is TRBV28, the J call TRBJ1-2; possibly TRBD1 for D (5 bases). Trimming left V 7 bases short and J 3 bases short, with 12 bases between. The CDR3 is 13 amino acids. From germline, CDR1 is MDHEN and CDR2 SYDVKM. The CDR3 nucleotides are TGTGCCAGCACATGGGGGGGTTACTATGGCTACACCTTC. This encodes CASTWGGYYGYTF.

This clone was seen more than once but under ten times. V is TRBV5-1 and J is TRBJ1-2, with D tentatively TRBD1 (5 bases). Trimming took off 4 bases at V and 4 bases at J, with 20 bases between the two ends. The CDR3 runs 16 residues. CDR1 and CDR2 (germline): SGHRS, YFSETQ. DNA of the CDR3: TGCGCCAGCAGCCTCCTGACAGCGTCAAGTCTCTATGGCTACACCTTC. It codes for CASSLLTASSLYGYTF.

This clone was picked up a small number of times. This chain links TRBV3-1 (or the pseudogene TRBV3-2) with TRBJ1-1, with 8 bases lining up with TRBD1. V gave up 4 bases and J gave up 11 bases; unmatched junction bases: 12. This CDR3 has 14 residues. Germline V gene data show CDR1 as LGHDT and CDR2 as YNNKEL (reference sequence). The DNA for the CDR3 is TGTGCCAGCAGCCGAGGGACAGGTGGGAGTTCTGCTTTCTTT. It is translated as CASSRGTGGSSAFF.

The CDR3 reads CASSFGGAGTGELFF. The CDR3 DNA reads as TGTGCCAGCAGCTTCGGGGGGGCTGGCACCGGGGAGCTGTTTTTT. The J gene is TRBJ2-2, the V gene TRBV7-3; 8 nucleotides line up with TRBD2. The CDR3 is 15 residues long. J gave up 4 bases and V 3 bases, and 4 bases lay outside the gene matches. CDR1 and CDR2 from the germline V gene are SGHTA and FQGTGA. The full variable domain, completed using reference TRBV7-3 and TRBJ2-2, is GAGVSQTPSNKVTEKGKYVELRCDPISGHTALYWYRQSLGQGPEFLIYFQGTGAADDSGLPNDRFFAVRPEGSVSTLKIQRTERGDSAVYLCASSFGGAGTGELFFGEGSRLTVL.

This chain connects TRBV18 to TRBJ1-2, with D maybe TRBD1 (5 bases). Germline CDR1 reads KGHSH; CDR2 reads LQKENI. V lost 3 bases and J lost 4, with 12 bases in between. CDR3 length: 14 amino acids. CDR3 region: CASSPEDQGYGYTF. CDR3 coding DNA: TGTGCCAGCTCACCCGAGGACCAGGGCTATGGCTACACCTTC.

The chain couples TRBV6-5 to TRBJ2-3, with D hard to call. The CDR3 consists of 13 residues. V was pared by 8 bases and J by 1 base, with 10 bases between. Germline V gene sequence: CDR1 MNHEY, CDR2 SVGAGI. The CDR3 here is CASEYRGTDTQYF. CDR3 bases: TGTGCCAGCGAATACCGGGGCACAGATACGCAGTATTTT.

This chain uses TRBV27 with TRBJ2-7; D may be TRBD1 (8 bases). Germline values: CDR1 MNHEY, CDR2 SMNVEV (reference sequence). Between the trimmed V and J ends, which lost 4 bases and 1 base, there was a span of 14 bases. This CDR3 contains 15 residues. CDR3 amino acids: CASSSHRGGSYEQYF. In nucleotides, the CDR3 is TGTGCCAGCAGTTCCCACAGGGGGGGGTCCTACGAGCAGTACTTC.

The chain joins TRBV6-2 or TRBV6-3 to TRBJ2-3, with a possible D match to TRBD2 (5 bases). Germline values: CDR1 MNHEY, CDR2 SVGEGT. Trimming took 6 bases from V and 1 from J, leaving 8 bases between them. This CDR3 is 13 amino acids long. CDR3 nucleotide sequence: TGTGCCAGCAGCGACGGGGGCACAGATACGCAGTATTTT. Translated: CASSDGGTDTQYF.

The chain employs TRBV19 and TRBJ1-2, with 10 bases aligning to TRBD1. The CDR3 totals 17 residues. Germline CDR1 and CDR2: LNHDA and SQIVND (reference sequence). V lost 3 bases, J lost 5 bases, and 12 bases stayed unmatched. The CDR3 loop reads CASSIRRPPGQGYGYTF. CDR3 DNA: TGTGCCAGTAGTATTCGACGACCCCCGGGACAGGGGTATGGCTACACCTTC.

The chain couples TRBV9 to TRBJ2-3; 8 nucleotides line up with TRBD1. There are 14 residues in the CDR3. Germline values: CDR1 SGDLS, CDR2 YYNGEE. V was pared by 2 bases and J by 8 bases, with 7 bases of the junction left unmatched. The CDR3 nucleotides read TGTGCCAGCAGCGTGGACAGGGCGGTGGGTACGCAGTATTTT. Translating gives CASSVDRAVGTQYF.